This is a list of T cell receptor beta chains from one sample in a study of blood T cell repertoires in COVID-19. This table comes from immunoSEQ multiplex PCR, and its TCRdb copy is limited to in-frame clones, with some not included. The sample yields nearly 400,000 clones, roughly 86% seen once. Sequenced material: PBMCs or T cells enriched from blood (not recorded which). The receptors come from a woman aged 25 to 39 who had recovered from COVID-19. Each CDR3 is given with its conserved first and last residue. The D gene is left open where the match is weak. Clone sizes are given selectively: once, few, many, or a class where the clone is expanded.

size | J | D | V | DNA | CDR3
- | TRBJ1-2 | - | TRBV7-2 | TGTGCCAGCTGCCTAGACAGACAATATGGCTACACCTTC | CASCLDRQYGYTF
- | TRBJ2-4 | - | TRBV27 | TGTGCCAGCAGTTTAGCGCAGTGGGGCTCCAGGAAAAACATTCAGTACTTC | CASSLAQWGSRKNIQYF
- | TRBJ1-6 | - | TRBV11-2 | TGTGCCAGCAGCTTAGTAATGAATTCACCCCTCCACTTT | CASSLVMNSPLHF
- | TRBJ2-1 | TRBD1 | TRBV7-9 | TGTGCCAGCAGCCGGAACGGACAGGGCCGCGATGAGCAGTTCTTC | CASSRNGQGRDEQFF
few | TRBJ2-7 | TRBD1 | TRBV4-2 | TGTGCCAGCAGCCAAGACCTAGGACAGGGGAGGATTACCGAGCAGTACTTC | CASSQDLGQGRITEQYF
few | TRBJ1-2 | - | TRBV5-1 | TGCGCCAGCAGCTTGAGATCGGCGGAGAGGTCCTATGGCTACACCTTC | CASSLRSAERSYGYTF
- | TRBJ1-2 | TRBD1 | TRBV19 | TGTGCCAGTAGTCTGCGACAGGGCTCTAACTATGGCTACACCTTC | CASSLRQGSNYGYTF
- | TRBJ1-3 | - | TRBV7-2 | - | CASSLRAGGLSVPGNTIYF
- | TRBJ1-5 | - | TRBV10-3 | TGTGCCATCAGCCGGGACATTTTATCGGTTGAGCCCCAGCATTTT | CAISRDILSVEPQHF
once | TRBJ1-2 | - | TRBV28 | TGTGCCAGCAGTTTATCGGGGGGCAACTATGGCTACACCTTC | CASSLSGGNYGYTF
- | TRBJ2-2 | TRBD2 | TRBV5-8 | TGTGCCAGCAGCGGGGGACTAGCGGGAGGAACCGGGGAGCTGTTTTTT | CASSGGLAGGTGELFF
- | TRBJ1-2 | TRBD1 | TRBV19 | TGTGCCAGTACCTTGACAGGGGGCGCCGGTGGCTACACCTTC | CASTLTGGAGGYTF
- | TRBJ2-2 | TRBD2 | TRBV19 | TGTGCCAGTAGTATAGAGGGACTAGTAGTCGGGGAGCTGTTTTTT | CASSIEGLVVGELFF
- | TRBJ1-6 | - | TRBV28 | TGTGCCAGCAGTTTCTCTGGGGGCAATTCACCCCTCCACTTT | CASSFSGGNSPLHF
- | TRBJ2-3 | - | TRBV24-1 | TGTGCCACCGGGGGCGTATCCGCTAGCACAGATACGCAGTATTTT | CATGGVSASTDTQYF
- | TRBJ2-7 | TRBD1 | TRBV25-1 | TGTGCCAGCAGTGGGGGCCCCGGGACAGGGTCCTACGAGCAGTACTTC | CASSGGPGTGSYEQYF
- | TRBJ2-1 | - | TRBV19 | TGTGCCAGTCTTAGCCTGAACAATGAGCAGTTCTTC | CASLSLNNEQFF
- | TRBJ2-2 | TRBD1 | TRBV19 | TGTGCCAGCCGGGACAGTGCCGAGGAGCTGTTTTTT | CASRDSAEELFF
few | TRBJ2-6 | - | TRBV15 | TGTGCCACCAGCAGAGATCCCCGTTGGGCAGGTAGCTCTGGGGCCAACGTCCTGACTTTC | CATSRDPRWAGSSGANVLTF
- | TRBJ1-2 | TRBD1 | TRBV4-1 | TGCGCCAGCAGCCAATGGACAGGGGGCTTTGGCTACACCTTC | CASSQWTGGFGYTF
- | TRBJ1-1 | - | TRBV30 | TGTGCCTGGACCCCCCCGGAGAATGAAGCTTTCTTT | CAWTPPENEAFF
- | TRBJ2-3 | TRBD1 | TRBV5-1 | TGCGCCAGCAGCTTGGTAGGGACAGGGAACACAGATACGCAGTATTTT | CASSLVGTGNTDTQYF
- | TRBJ2-2 | - | TRBV19 | TGTGCCAGTGAAGGGGTGGCCAGCGGGGAGCTGTTTTTT | CASEGVASGELFF
- | TRBJ2-3 | TRBD1 | TRBV2 | TGTGCCAGCAGTCCCGACAGGGTCTACACAGATACGCAGTATTTT | CASSPDRVYTDTQYF
- | TRBJ2-7 | TRBD2 | TRBV27 | TGTGCCAGCAGTTTATCGGGGGGACTAGCGGACTACTACGAGCAGTACTTC | CASSLSGGLADYYEQYF
- | TRBJ2-1 | TRBD2 | TRBV3-1/TRBV3-2 | TGTGCCAGCAGCCCTAGGGAGGGCCTATACAATGAGCAGTTCTTC | CASSPREGLYNEQFF
- | TRBJ2-2 | TRBD2 | TRBV10-3 | TGTGCCATCATTTTAGCGGGGGGTATCACCGGGGAGCTGTTTTTT | CAIILAGGITGELFF
- | TRBJ2-1 | - | TRBV5-4 | TGTGCCAGCAGCTTCTTGCTCGGGATGGATGAGCAGTTCTTC | CASSFLLGMDEQFF
- | TRBJ2-3 | - | TRBV7-8 | TGTGCCAGCAGCTTACCCAGGGGAACCACAGATACGCAGTATTTT | CASSLPRGTTDTQYF
- | TRBJ2-7 | TRBD2 | TRBV2 | TGTGCCAGCCTGTCGGTGGCTAGCGGGAGGGCCGCGGGCGAGCAGTACTTC | CASLSVASGRAAGEQYF
- | TRBJ1-5 | TRBD1 | TRBV7-9 | TGTGCCAGCAGCTTGACAGGGGGCGTCAATCAGCCCCAGCATTTT | CASSLTGGVNQPQHF
- | TRBJ2-2 | TRBD1 | TRBV2 | TGTGCCAGCAGTCCGGGACAGGGGAACACCGGGGAGCTGTTTTTT | CASSPGQGNTGELFF
- | TRBJ2-1 | TRBD1 | TRBV5-1 | TGCGCCAGCAGCTTGGCCTCGGGACAGGGAAGACTTGGGGAGCAGTTCTTC | CASSLASGQGRLGEQFF
- | TRBJ2-7 | TRBD1 | TRBV7-8 | TGTGCCAGCAGCCCCCGGGACAGGGCCTACGAGCAGTACTTC | CASSPRDRAYEQYF
- | TRBJ2-1 | - | TRBV6-2/TRBV6-3 | TGTGCCAGCACCCCTTCCCCCTATGAGCAGTTCTTC | CASTPSPYEQFF